This TCR beta chain is from a study of naive and memory T cell subsets. General study findings and limits: Findings for naive and memory subsets could not be checked against ground truth. In CD4 and CD8 cells, diversity dropped from naive through EMRA. A few larger clonotypes appeared in naive repertoires, especially CD8, possibly memory cells re-expressing CD45RA.

After CD4 positive bead selection, the CD4-negative fraction gave CD8 T cells. Four subsets defined by CD45RA and CD27 were sorted after CD3, CD4, CD8 and live/dead staining. Worth noting for this clonotype: Its specificity is not known.

The CDR3 sequence is 15 residues long. V lost 6 bases to trimming and J lost 0 bases, with 15 bases between them. Germline values: CDR1 SQVTM, CDR2 ANQGSEA. An equimolar mix of two oligonucleotides served as the beta constant-region primer for TRBC1 and TRBC2. Four rounds of PCR amplified the ligated cDNA using nested alpha and beta constant-region primers plus SP2. TCRdb fed the UMI-ligation and nested PCR reads into MiXCR, producing one record per CDR3 protein. The sample consists of 130,000 to 150,000 distinct CDR3 sequences, under 25% of them appearing once. The material sequenced was naive CD4+ T cells from blood. The TCR sequence derives from a human donor in good health. This chain connects TRBV29-1 to TRBJ2-4; D possibly matches TRBD1 or TRBD2 (6 bases each). CDR3 residues: CSVMMGGRAKNIQYF. CDR3 DNA: TGCAGCGTGATGATGGGGGGCCGAGCCAAAAACATTCAGTACTTC. Together with reference TRBV29-1 and TRBJ2-4, the CDR3 gives the full variable domain: SAVISQKPSRDICQRGTSLTIQCQVDSQVTMMFWYRQQPGQSLTLIATANQGSEATYESGFVIDKFPISRPNLTFSTLTVSNMSPEDSSIYLCSVMMGGRAKNIQYFGAGTRLSVL.